These T cell receptor beta chains were read from a single sample in a study of T cell responses to AZD1222 COVID-19 vaccine. The protocol was immunoSEQ multiplex PCR, while the TCRdb copy is restricted to in-frame clones and leaves out a portion. The repertoire has 150,000 or so clones, 75% to 95% of them found once; the top ten carry approximately 2.7%. The sample consisted of peripheral blood, taken on day 0 of MenACWY control vaccination. These receptors all come from an adult in good health. Both conserved end residues are part of each CDR3. Each record gives: V gene, D gene, CDR3 length, J gene, clone size, CDR3 protein, CDR3 DNA. The D gene is left open where the match is weak. Not every row has a clone size; where given, it reads once, few, many or a size class.

TRBV27	TRBD1	14	TRBJ1-5	NA	CASSSDRGYQPQHF	TGTGCCAGCAGTTCGGACAGGGGATATCAGCCCCAGCATTTT
TRBV9	TRBD2	14	TRBJ2-4	NA	CASSVQAGENIQYF	TGTGCCAGCAGCGTCCAGGCGGGGGAAAACATTCAGTACTTC
TRBV20-1	NA	12	TRBJ2-4	NA	CSASPGVNIQYF	TGCAGTGCTAGTCCGGGGGTAAACATTCAGTACTTC
TRBV2	NA	15	TRBJ2-1	NA	CASSDRVSSYNEQFF	TGTGCCAGCAGTGATCGAGTTAGCTCCTACAATGAGCAGTTCTTC
TRBV12-3/TRBV12-4	NA	12	TRBJ2-7	NA	CASSFGSYEQYF	TGTGCCAGCAGTTTTGGATCCTACGAGCAGTACTTC
TRBV30	TRBD2	14	TRBJ2-1	NA	CAWSTGGKYNEQFF	TGTGCCTGGAGTACGGGAGGAAAATACAATGAGCAGTTCTTC
TRBV5-5	NA	13	TRBJ2-7	NA	CASSLRGTYEQYF	TGTGCCAGCAGCTTAAGGGGGACCTACGAGCAGTACTTC
TRBV2	TRBD2	15	TRBJ2-3	once	CASRTSGGRTDTQYF	TGTGCCAGCCGAACTAGCGGGGGCCGCACAGATACGCAGTATTTT
TRBV9	NA	15	TRBJ1-3	NA	CASSRDRYSGNTIYF	TGTGCCAGCAGCCGCGACAGGTACTCTGGAAACACCATATATTTT
TRBV7-9	TRBD2	17	TRBJ2-1	NA	CASPEGLAGGLYNEQFF	TGTGCCAGTCCCGAGGGACTAGCGGGAGGGCTGTACAATGAGCAGTTCTTC
TRBV24-1	NA	15	TRBJ2-3	NA	CATSASGLGGDTQYF	TGTGCCACCAGTGCTTCGGGCCTGGGGGGAGATACGCAGTATTTT
TRBV6-1	NA	15	TRBJ1-6	NA	CASSEGEGANSPLHF	TGTGCCAGCAGTGAAGGAGAAGGGGCTAATTCACCCCTCCACTTT
TRBV19	TRBD2	16	TRBJ2-3	NA	CASRAAWASGRDTQYF	TGTGCCAGTAGGGCCGCTTGGGCTAGCGGGAGAGATACGCAGTATTTT
TRBV10-3	NA	13	TRBJ2-7	NA	CAARHGSSYEQYF	TGTGCCGCCAGACACGGGAGCTCCTACGAGCAGTACTTC
TRBV2	TRBD1	18	TRBJ2-6	NA	CASRIRTGGASGANVLTF	TGTGCCAGCAGGATAAGGACAGGGGGCGCCTCGGGGGCCAACGTCCTGACTTTC
TRBV3-1/TRBV3-2	NA	14	TRBJ1-1	NA	CASSQGGHSTEAFF	TGTGCCAGCAGCCAAGGAGGTCATTCGACTGAAGCTTTCTTT
TRBV27	NA	13	TRBJ2-3	NA	CASIGQRTDTQYF	TGTGCCAGCATCGGGCAGAGAACAGATACGCAGTATTTT
TRBV3-1/TRBV3-2	TRBD1	15	TRBJ1-3	NA	CASSEQGARGNTIYF	TGTGCCAGCAGCGAACAGGGGGCGCGTGGAAACACCATATATTTT
TRBV7-2	NA	14	TRBJ1-2	NA	CASSPRDISVGYTF	TGTGCCAGCAGCCCCAGGGACATCTCGGTTGGCTACACCTTC
TRBV3-1/TRBV3-2	NA	11	TRBJ2-2	NA	CASQNTGELFF	TGTGCCAGCCAGAACACCGGGGAGCTGTTTTTT
TRBV5-6	NA	15	TRBJ1-2	NA	CASSLNRVANYGYTF	TGTGCCAGCAGCTTAAACAGGGTGGCGAACTATGGCTACACCTTC
TRBV2	TRBD2	17	TRBJ2-3	NA	CASSNPGLIESTDTQYF	TGTGCCAGCAGTAACCCGGGACTAATAGAGAGCACAGATACGCAGTATTTT